This T cell receptor (beta chain) was sequenced in a study of T cell repertoires in cytomegalovirus infection. This CDR3 region has 15 residues. V was trimmed by 6 bases and J by 0 bases, leaving 12 bases between them. This clonotype has a count of ten or more. In TCRdb, the reads were re-called with MiXCR into one record per CDR3 protein. The sample includes around 130,000 distinct CDR3 sequences, approximately 8.8% of them seen just once. The chain links TRBV12-3 or TRBV12-4 to TRBJ1-5; D unresolved. The specimen was PBMCs. This receptor was identified in a human donor in good health (CMV status not recorded). Some clones in this sample may be carry-over from other donors' samples. The CDR3 reads CASRTGPYSNQPQHF. CDR3 sequence (DNA): TGTGCCAGCAGGACGGGCCCATATAGCAATCAGCCCCAGCATTTT.